The source of this T cell receptor (beta chain) is a study of shared clonotypes between healthy human individuals. The V segment lost 6 bases and the J segment 8 bases; nucleotides outside the gene matches: 5. Per the germline V gene, CDR1 is MNHEY and CDR2 is SMNVEV (reference sequence). The CDR3 contains 13 residues. Healthy HIV-negative adults without recent acute infections or vaccinations served as donors. Findings and caveats of the study: Sharing across four donors was seen in 5% to 5.5% of naive CD4 clonotypes. Non-shared clonotypes were found to have lower generation probabilities than the clonotypes that were shared by all four of the sorted-subset donors.

The table came from immunoSEQ multiplex PCR; TCRdb's copy has only in-frame clones and leaves some out. The sample includes millions of clones, just over 90% of them seen just once. About this clone: What it binds is not known.

The sequence was collected from a young man in good health. The V call is TRBV27, the J call TRBJ1-3; 9 bases match TRBD1. The specimen was naive CD4+ T cells sorted from blood. Subset denoted: CD45RA+ positively selected. The CDR3 DNA follows: TGTGCCAGCAGCAGGGACAGGGCGCACACCATATATTTT. Translating gives CASSRDRAHTIYF.